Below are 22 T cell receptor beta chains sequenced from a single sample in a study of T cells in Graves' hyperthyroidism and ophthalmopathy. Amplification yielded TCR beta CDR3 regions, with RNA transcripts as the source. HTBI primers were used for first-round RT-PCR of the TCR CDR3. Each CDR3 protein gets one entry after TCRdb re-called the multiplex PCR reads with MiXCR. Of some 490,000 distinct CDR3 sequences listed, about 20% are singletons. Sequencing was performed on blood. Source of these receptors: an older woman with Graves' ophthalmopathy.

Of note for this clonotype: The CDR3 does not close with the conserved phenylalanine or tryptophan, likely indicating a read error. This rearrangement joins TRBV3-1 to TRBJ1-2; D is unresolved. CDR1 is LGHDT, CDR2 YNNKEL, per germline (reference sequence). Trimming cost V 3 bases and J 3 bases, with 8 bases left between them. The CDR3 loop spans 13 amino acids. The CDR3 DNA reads TGTGCCAGCAGCCACGATGTAGACTATGGCTACACCCTC. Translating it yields CASSHDVDYGYTL.

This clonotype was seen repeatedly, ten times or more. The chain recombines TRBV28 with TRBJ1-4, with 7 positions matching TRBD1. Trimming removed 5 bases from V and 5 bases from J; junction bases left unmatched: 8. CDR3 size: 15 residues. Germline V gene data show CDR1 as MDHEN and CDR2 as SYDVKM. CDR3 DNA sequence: TGTGCCAGCAGTCTAACAGGGGTCCGGAATGAAAAACTGTTTTTT. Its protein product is CASSLTGVRNEKLFF.

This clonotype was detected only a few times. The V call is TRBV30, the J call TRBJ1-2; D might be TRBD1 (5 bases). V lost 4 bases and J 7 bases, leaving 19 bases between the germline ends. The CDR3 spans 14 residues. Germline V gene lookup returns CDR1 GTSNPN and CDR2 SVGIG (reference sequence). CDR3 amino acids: CAWTGEGRGTGYTF. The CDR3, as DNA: TGTGCCTGGACGGGGGAGGGGCGCGGGACTGGCTACACCTTC. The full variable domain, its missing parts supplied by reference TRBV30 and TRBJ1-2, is SQTIHQWPATLVQPVGSPLSLECTVEGTSNPNLYWYRQAAGRGLQLLFYSVGIGQISSEVPQNLSASRPQDRQFILSSKKLLLSDSGFYLCAWTGEGRGTGYTFGSGTRLTVV.

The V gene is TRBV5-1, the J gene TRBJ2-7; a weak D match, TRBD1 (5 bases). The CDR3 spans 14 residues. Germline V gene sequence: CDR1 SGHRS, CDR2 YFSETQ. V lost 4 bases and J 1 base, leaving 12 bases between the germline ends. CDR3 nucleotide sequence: TGCGCCAGCAGCCCATGGGGCAGTTCCTACGAGCAGTACTTC. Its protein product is CASSPWGSSYEQYF.

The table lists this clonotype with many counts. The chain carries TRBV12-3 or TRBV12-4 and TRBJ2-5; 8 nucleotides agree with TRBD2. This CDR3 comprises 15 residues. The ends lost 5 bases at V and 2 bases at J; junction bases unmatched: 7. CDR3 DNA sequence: TGTGCCAGCAGTGGAGCGGGAGAGGGGCAAGAGACCCAGTACTTC. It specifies CASSGAGEGQETQYF.

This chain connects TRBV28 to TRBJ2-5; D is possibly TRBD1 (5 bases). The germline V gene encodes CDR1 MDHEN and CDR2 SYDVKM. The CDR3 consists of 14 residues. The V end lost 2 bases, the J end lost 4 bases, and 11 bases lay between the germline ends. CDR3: CASSLRGLGETQYF. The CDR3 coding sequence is TGTGCCAGCAGTTTAAGGGGCCTAGGAGAGACCCAGTACTTC.

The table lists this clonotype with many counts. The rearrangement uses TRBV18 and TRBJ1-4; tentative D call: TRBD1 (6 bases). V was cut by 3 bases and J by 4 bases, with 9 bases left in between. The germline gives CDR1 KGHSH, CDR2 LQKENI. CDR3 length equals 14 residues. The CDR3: CASSPGTLNEKLFF. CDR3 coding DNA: TGTGCCAGCTCACCCGGGACACTTAATGAAAAACTGTTTTTT. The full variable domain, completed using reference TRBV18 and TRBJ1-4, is NAGVMQNPRHLVRRRGQEARLRCSPMKGHSHVYWYRQLPEEGLKFMVYLQKENIIDESGMPKERFSAEFPKEGPSILRIQQVVRGDSAAYFCASSPGTLNEKLFFGSGTQLSVL.

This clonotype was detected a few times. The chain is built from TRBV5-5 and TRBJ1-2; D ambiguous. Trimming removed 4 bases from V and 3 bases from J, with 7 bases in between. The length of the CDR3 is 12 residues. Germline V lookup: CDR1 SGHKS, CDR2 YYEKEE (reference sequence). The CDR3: CASSQPHYGYTF. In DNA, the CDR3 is TGTGCCAGCAGCCAGCCACACTATGGCTACACCTTC.

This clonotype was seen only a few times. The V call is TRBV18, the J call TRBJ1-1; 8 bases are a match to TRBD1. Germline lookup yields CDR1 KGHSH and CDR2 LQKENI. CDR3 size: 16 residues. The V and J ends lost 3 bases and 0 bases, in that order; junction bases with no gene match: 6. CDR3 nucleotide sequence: TGTGCCAGCTCACCGGAAAGACAGGGGTTGAACACTGAAGCTTTCTTT. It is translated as CASSPERQGLNTEAFF.

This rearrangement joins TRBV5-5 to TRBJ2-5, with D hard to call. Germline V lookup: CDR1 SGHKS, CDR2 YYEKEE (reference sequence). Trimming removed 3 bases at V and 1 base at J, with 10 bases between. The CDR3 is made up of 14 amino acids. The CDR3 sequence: CASSWDTVQETQYF. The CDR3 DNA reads TGTGCCAGCAGCTGGGATACCGTCCAAGAGACCCAGTACTTC.

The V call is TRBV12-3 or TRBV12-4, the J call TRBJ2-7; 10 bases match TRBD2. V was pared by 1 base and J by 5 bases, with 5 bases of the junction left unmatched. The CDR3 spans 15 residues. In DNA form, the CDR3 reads TGTGCCAGCAGTTTAGGACCAGCGGGAGGGAACGAGCAGTACTTC. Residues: CASSLGPAGGNEQYF.

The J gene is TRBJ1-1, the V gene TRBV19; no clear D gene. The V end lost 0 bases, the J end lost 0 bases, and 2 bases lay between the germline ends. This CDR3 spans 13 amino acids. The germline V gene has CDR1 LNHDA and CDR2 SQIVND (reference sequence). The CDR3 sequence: CASSIELNTEAFF. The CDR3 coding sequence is TGTGCCAGTAGTATAGAGTTGAACACTGAAGCTTTCTTT.

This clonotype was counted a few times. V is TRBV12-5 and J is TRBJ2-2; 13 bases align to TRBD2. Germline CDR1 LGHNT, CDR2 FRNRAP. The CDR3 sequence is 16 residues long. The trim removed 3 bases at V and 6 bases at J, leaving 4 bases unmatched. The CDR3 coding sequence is TGTGCTAGTGGTTTCCTGACTAGCGGGAGGCCCGGGGAGCTGTTTTTT. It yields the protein CASGFLTSGRPGELFF.

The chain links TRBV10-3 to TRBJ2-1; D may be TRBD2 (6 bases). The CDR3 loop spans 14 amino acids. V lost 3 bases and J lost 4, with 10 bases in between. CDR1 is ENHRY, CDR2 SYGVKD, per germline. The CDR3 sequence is CAISDGGTYNEQFF. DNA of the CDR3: TGTGCCATCAGTGATGGGGGGACTTACAATGAGCAGTTCTTC.

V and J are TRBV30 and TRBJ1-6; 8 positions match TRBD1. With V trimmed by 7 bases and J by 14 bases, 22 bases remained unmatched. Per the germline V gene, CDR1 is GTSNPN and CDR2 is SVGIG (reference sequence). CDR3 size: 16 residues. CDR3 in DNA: TGTGCCTCCCCTCCCCGCCACGGCAGGGGGCTTGGGGCCCTCCACTTT. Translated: CASPPRHGRGLGALHF. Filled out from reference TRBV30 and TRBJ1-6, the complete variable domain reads SQTIHQWPATLVQPVGSPLSLECTVEGTSNPNLYWYRQAAGRGLQLLFYSVGIGQISSEVPQNLSASRPQDRQFILSSKKLLLSDSGFYLCASPPRHGRGLGALHFGNGTRLTVT.

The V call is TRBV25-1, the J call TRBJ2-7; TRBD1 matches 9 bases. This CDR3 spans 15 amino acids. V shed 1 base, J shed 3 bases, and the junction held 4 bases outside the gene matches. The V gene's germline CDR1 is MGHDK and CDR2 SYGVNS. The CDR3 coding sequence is TGTGCCAGCAGTGAATGGGACAGGGCCGACTACGAGCAGTACTTC. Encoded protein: CASSEWDRADYEQYF.

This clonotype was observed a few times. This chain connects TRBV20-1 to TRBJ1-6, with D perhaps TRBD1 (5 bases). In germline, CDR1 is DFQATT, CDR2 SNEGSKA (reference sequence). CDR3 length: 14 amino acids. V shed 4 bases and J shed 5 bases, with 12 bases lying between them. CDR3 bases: TGCAGTGCTACGCTAGGACACGATAATTCACCCCTCCACTTT. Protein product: CSATLGHDNSPLHF.

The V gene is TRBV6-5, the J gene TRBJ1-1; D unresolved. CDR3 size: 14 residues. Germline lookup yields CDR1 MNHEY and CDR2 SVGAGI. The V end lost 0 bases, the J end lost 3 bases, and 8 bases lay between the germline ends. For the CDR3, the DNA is TGTGCCAGCAGTTACTCTCGCGGGGACACTGAAGCTTTCTTT. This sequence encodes CASSYSRGDTEAFF.

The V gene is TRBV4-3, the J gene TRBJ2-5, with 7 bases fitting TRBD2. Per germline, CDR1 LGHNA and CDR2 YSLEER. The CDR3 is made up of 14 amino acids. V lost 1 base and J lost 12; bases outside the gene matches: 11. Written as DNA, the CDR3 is TGCGCCAGCAGCCAAGGAGCGGGATTGGGGAGGAAGTACTTC. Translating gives CASSQGAGLGRKYF.

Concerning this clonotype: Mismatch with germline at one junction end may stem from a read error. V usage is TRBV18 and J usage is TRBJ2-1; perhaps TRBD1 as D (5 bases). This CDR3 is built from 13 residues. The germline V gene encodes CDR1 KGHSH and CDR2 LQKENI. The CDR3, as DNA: TGTGCCAACTCACGACAGATCTACAATGAGCAGTTCTTC. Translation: CANSRQIYNEQFF.

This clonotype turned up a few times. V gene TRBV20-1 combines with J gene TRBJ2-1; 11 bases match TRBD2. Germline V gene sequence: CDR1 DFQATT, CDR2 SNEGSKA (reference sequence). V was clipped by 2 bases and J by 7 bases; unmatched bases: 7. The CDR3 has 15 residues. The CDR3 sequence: CSARKLAGVVNEQFF. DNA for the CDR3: TGCAGTGCTAGAAAACTAGCGGGAGTTGTGAATGAGCAGTTCTTC.

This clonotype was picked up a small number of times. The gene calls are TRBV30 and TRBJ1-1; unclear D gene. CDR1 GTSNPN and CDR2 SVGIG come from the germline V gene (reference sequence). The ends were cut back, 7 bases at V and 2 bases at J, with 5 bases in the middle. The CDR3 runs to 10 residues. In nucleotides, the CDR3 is TGTGCCTTTAAAAACACTGAAGCTTTCTTT. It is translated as CAFKNTEAFF. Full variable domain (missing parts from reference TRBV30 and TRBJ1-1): SQTIHQWPATLVQPVGSPLSLECTVEGTSNPNLYWYRQAAGRGLQLLFYSVGIGQISSEVPQNLSASRPQDRQFILSSKKLLLSDSGFYLCAFKNTEAFFGQGTRLTVV.